The 13 T cell receptor beta chains below all came from one sample that was sequenced in a study of cytomegalovirus exposure and HLA in healthy donors. Both 60 Vbeta primers and 13 Jbeta primers went into the PCR. Clones were sequenced by immunoSEQ multiplex PCR, and TCRdb holds only the in-frame ones, with some missing. The sample includes about 190,000 clones, about 69% of them seen just once. Sequencing was done on a sample of PBMCs. Receptors were obtained from a young man in good health and CMV-seropositive.

This rearrangement joins TRBV19 to TRBJ2-3, with 11 bases identical to TRBD1. Losses at the gene ends were 10 bases for V and 1 base for J; bases not matched to a gene: 4. The germline V gene encodes CDR1 LNHDA and CDR2 SQIVND (reference sequence). The CDR3 contains 14 residues. The CDR3 reads CAIRTGGRTDTQYF. Written as DNA, the CDR3 is TGTGCCATCCGGACAGGGGGCCGCACAGATACGCAGTATTTT.

This chain joins TRBV11-2 and TRBJ2-7, with D maybe TRBD2 (6 bases). This CDR3 has 14 residues. V was clipped by 4 bases and J by 3 bases, with 13 bases between them. CDR1 is SGHAT, CDR2 FQNNGV, per germline. The CDR3 nucleotides read TGTGCCAGCAGCTCCCCGGGACTTAACTACGAGCAGTACTTC. This encodes CASSSPGLNYEQYF.

This clone came up a few times. The chain links TRBV5-1 to TRBJ2-7, with TRBD2 matching 14 bases. Per germline, CDR1 SGHRS and CDR2 YFSETQ. Unmatched junction bases numbered 7, after V lost 4 bases and J lost 4 bases. This CDR3 spans 16 amino acids. The DNA of the CDR3 is TGCGCCAGCAGCACCCAGACTAGCGGGAGGGATTACGAGCAGTACTTC. Translating it yields CASSTQTSGRDYEQYF.

This rearrangement joins TRBV28 to TRBJ1-5; TRBD1 is a possible D gene (5 bases). The CDR3 extends over 15 amino acids. Germline CDR1 MDHEN, CDR2 SYDVKM. V was shortened by 5 bases and J by 9 bases, with 20 bases between the two germline ends. The CDR3 loop is CASSHPGLRDGPQHF. DNA of the CDR3: TGTGCCAGCAGTCACCCGGGACTCAGGGATGGGCCCCAGCATTTT.

V is TRBV11-2 and J is TRBJ1-1; 9 positions match TRBD1. This CDR3 has 20 amino acids. V shed 0 bases, J shed 4 bases, and the junction held 18 bases outside the gene matches. Germline loops: CDR1 SGHAT, CDR2 FQNNGV. The CDR3 nucleotides are TGTGCCAGCAGCTTAGATCGATCGACAGGGGGGTGGATAGGGGCCACTGAAGCTTTCTTT. Its protein is CASSLDRSTGGWIGATEAFF.

This clone was picked up a small number of times. The V gene is TRBV13, the J gene TRBJ2-7; possible D gene TRBD1, 6 bases. V shed 5 bases and J shed 3 bases, with 14 bases lying between them. Germline CDR1 reads PRHDT; CDR2 reads FYEKMQ (reference sequence). This CDR3 has 14 amino acids. The CDR3 DNA reads TGTGCCAGCAGCCCGCCCGGGACACACTACGAGCAGTACTTC. Its protein is CASSPPGTHYEQYF.

V gene TRBV25-1 combines with J gene TRBJ2-7; no clear D gene. V lost 5 bases, J lost 5 bases, and 22 bases lay in between. The CDR3 is 16 amino acids. CDR1 MGHDK and CDR2 SYGVNS come from the germline V gene. The CDR3 nucleotides read TGTGCCAGCAGTTACTCTCCCCGCACTATCGGCCACGAGCAGTACTTC. This gives the protein CASSYSPRTIGHEQYF.

V and J are TRBV5-4 and TRBJ1-2; maybe TRBD1 (5 bases). CDR1 is SGHNT, CDR2 YYREEE, per germline (reference sequence). The CDR3 extends over 15 amino acids. Trimming left V 0 bases short and J 1 base short, with 10 bases between. As DNA, the CDR3 is TGTGCCAGCAGCTTGGAGCAGGGTAGTAACTATGGCTACACCTTC. Protein: CASSLEQGSNYGYTF.

The chain joins TRBV7-2 to TRBJ2-1; 7 bases are shared with TRBD2. V was pared by 8 bases and J by 4 bases, with 8 bases of the junction left unmatched. Germline CDR1 SGHTA, CDR2 FQGNSA. This CDR3 has 14 amino acids. The CDR3 coding sequence is TGTGCCAGCGGCCCCCCTAGCGGATACAATGAGCAGTTCTTC. Translated, it gives CASGPPSGYNEQFF.

The genes are TRBV6-5 and TRBJ2-3, with D perhaps matching TRBD1 (5 bases). The CDR3 consists of 14 residues. V was cut by 7 bases and J by 5 bases, with 16 bases left in between. CDR1 is MNHEY, CDR2 SVGAGI, per germline. The CDR3, as DNA: TGTGCCAGCACCAGGGCTGACAGCCGAGATACGCAGTATTTT. This encodes CASTRADSRDTQYF.

This chain links TRBV2 with TRBJ2-3; the match to TRBD2 covers 11 bases. The CDR3 consists of 14 residues. Germline loops: CDR1 SNHLY, CDR2 FYNNEI. Trimming removed 8 bases from V and 3 bases from J; junction bases left unmatched: 4. CDR3 protein: CASQLAGATDTQYF. In nucleotides, the CDR3 is TGTGCCAGCCAACTAGCGGGAGCTACAGATACGCAGTATTTT. Full variable domain (rest looked up from reference TRBV2 and TRBJ2-3): EPEVTQTPSHQVTQMGQEVILRCVPISNHLYFYWYRQILGQKVEFLVSFYNNEISEKSEIFDDQFSVERPDGSNFTLKIRSTKLEDSAMYFCASQLAGATDTQYFGPGTRLTVL.

V gene TRBV10-2 combines with J gene TRBJ2-7, with D hard to call. Trimming left V 3 bases short and J 2 bases short, with 8 bases between. Germline V gene data show CDR1 as WSHSY and CDR2 as SAAADI. CDR3 length: 13 amino acids. Here the CDR3 reads CASSETETYEQYF. The CDR3 region has the DNA TGCGCCAGCAGTGAAACAGAGACCTACGAGCAGTACTTC.

The chain uses TRBV5-1 and TRBJ2-7; 9 positions match TRBD2. V lost 3 bases and J lost 6; bases outside the gene matches: 10. This CDR3 is 15 amino acids long. In germline, CDR1 is SGHRS, CDR2 YFSETQ. CDR3 coding DNA: TGCGCCAGCAGCTCCCTCGGGGCTAGCGGGATCGAGCAGTACTTC. Its protein product is CASSSLGASGIEQYF.